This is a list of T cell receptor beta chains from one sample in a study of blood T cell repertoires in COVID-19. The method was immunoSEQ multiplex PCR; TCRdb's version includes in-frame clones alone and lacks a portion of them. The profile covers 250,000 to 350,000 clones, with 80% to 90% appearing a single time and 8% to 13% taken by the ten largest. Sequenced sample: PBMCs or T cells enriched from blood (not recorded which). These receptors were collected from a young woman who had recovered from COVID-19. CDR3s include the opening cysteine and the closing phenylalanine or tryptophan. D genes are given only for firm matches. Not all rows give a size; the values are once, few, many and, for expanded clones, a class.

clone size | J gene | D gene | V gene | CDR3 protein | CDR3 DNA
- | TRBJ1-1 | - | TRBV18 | CASSLDRMVMNTEAFF | TGTGCCAGCTCACTTGACAGGATGGTTATGAACACTGAAGCTTTCTTT
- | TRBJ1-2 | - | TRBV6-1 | CASSEFLGGNYGYTF | TGTGCCAGCAGTGAATTTTTGGGGGGAAACTATGGCTACACCTTC
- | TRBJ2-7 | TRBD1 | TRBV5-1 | CASSLAQGAIYEQYF | TGCGCCAGCAGCTTGGCACAGGGGGCAATCTACGAGCAGTACTTC
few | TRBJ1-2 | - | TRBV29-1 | CSGERQPNYGYTF | TGCAGCGGCGAACGACAGCCAAACTATGGCTACACCTTC
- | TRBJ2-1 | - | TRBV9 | CASSVQGDSYNEQFF | TGTGCCAGCAGCGTACAGGGTGACTCCTACAATGAGCAGTTCTTC
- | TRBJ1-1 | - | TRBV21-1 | CASSSRTGGIEAFF | TGTGCCAGCAGCAGTCGGACGGGGGGAATTGAAGCTTTCTTT
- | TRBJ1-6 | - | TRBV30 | CAWSTRTDSPLHF | TGTGCCTGGAGTACCCGGACAGATTCACCCCTCCACTTT
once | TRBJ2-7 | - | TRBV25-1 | CASSESGAPYEQYF | TGTGCCAGCAGTGAATCAGGGGCTCCCTACGAGCAGTACTTC
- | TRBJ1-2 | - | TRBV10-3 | CAIMGTGYGYTF | TGTGCCATCATGGGTACAGGGTACGGCTACACCTTC
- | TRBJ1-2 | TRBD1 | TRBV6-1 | CASSDRTGTNGYTF | TGTGCCAGCAGTGACCGGACAGGGACGAATGGCTACACCTTC
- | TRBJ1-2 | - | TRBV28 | CASSPKPGQRYGYTF | TGTGCCAGCAGTCCCAAACCGGGACAACGCTATGGCTACACCTTC
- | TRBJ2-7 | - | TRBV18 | CASSPSFRVDEQYF | TGTGCCAGCTCACCAAGTTTCAGGGTCGACGAGCAGTACTTC
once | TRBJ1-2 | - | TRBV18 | CASSPPRNAGYGYTF | TGTGCCAGCTCACCGCCGAGGAACGCCGGCTATGGCTACACCTTC
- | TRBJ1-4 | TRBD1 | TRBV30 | CAFPGQGNEKLFF | TGTGCCTTCCCGGGACAGGGTAATGAAAAACTGTTTTTT
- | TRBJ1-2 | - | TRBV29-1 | CSVASSRYGYTF | TGCAGCGTTGCTTCGAGCCGGTATGGCTACACCTTC
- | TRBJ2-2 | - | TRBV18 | CASSPRATSGELFF | TGTGCCAGCTCACCAAGGGCGACTAGCGGGGAGCTGTTTTTT
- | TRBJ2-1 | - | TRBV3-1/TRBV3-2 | CASSQLSSYNEQFF | TGTGCCAGCAGCCAACTTAGCTCCTACAATGAGCAGTTCTTC
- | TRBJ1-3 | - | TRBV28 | CASSFLGAPSGNTIYF | TGTGCCAGCAGTTTTTTGGGGGCTCCATCTGGAAACACCATATATTTT
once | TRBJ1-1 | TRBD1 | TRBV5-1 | CASSEWTGANLNTEAFF | TGCGCCAGCAGCGAATGGACAGGGGCTAACCTGAACACTGAAGCTTTCTTT
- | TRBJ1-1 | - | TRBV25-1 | CASSDQTRGPMNTEAFF | TGTGCCAGCAGTGACCAAACCAGGGGCCCTATGAACACTGAAGCTTTCTTT
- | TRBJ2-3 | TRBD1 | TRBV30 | CAWSTGGVSDTQYF | TGTGCCTGGAGTACAGGGGGAGTCTCAGATACGCAGTATTTT
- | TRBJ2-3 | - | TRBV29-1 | CSVKKAGSTDTQYF | TGCAGCGTTAAAAAAGCGGGTAGCACAGATACGCAGTATTTT
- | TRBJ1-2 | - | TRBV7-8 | CASSSWTVGYTF | TGTGCCAGCAGCTCTTGGACAGTCGGCTACACCTTC
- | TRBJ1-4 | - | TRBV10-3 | CAIRGQSTNEKLFF | TGTGCCATCAGGGGGCAGTCAACTAATGAAAAACTGTTTTTT
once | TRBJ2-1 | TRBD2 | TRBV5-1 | CASSFGTSGYNEQFF | TGCGCCAGCAGCTTCGGGACTAGCGGGTACAATGAGCAGTTCTTC
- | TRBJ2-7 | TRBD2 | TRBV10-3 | CASTGTSGSGAYEQYF | TGTGCCAGCACGGGGACTAGCGGGAGCGGAGCCTACGAGCAGTACTTC
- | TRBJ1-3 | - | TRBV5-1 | CASSLGASGNTIYF | TGCGCCAGCAGCTTGGGAGCCTCTGGAAACACCATATATTTT
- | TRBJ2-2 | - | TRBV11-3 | CASSWGVNTGELFF | TGTGCCAGCAGCTGGGGGGTGAACACCGGGGAGCTGTTTTTT
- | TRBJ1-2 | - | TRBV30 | CAWGRANGYTF | TGTGCCTGGGGGAGGGCCAACGGCTACACCTTC
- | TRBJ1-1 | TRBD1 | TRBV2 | CASKLETGKNTEAFF | TGTGCCAGCAAATTAGAGACAGGGAAGAACACTGAAGCTTTCTTT
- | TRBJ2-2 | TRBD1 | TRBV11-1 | CASSKLQGAGELFF | TGTGCCAGCAGCAAACTACAGGGGGCCGGGGAGCTGTTTTTT
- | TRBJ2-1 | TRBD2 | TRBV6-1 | CASSERRGSPPYNEQFF | TGTGCCAGCAGTGAAAGGCGGGGGTCACCCCCTTACAATGAGCAGTTCTTC
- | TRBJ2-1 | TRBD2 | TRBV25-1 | CASSEGAGGRAFF | TGTGCCAGCAGTGAAGGGGCGGGAGGAAGGGCTTTCTTC
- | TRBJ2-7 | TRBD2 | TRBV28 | CASSTGTSGALGEQYF | TGTGCCAGCAGTACCGGGACTAGCGGGGCCCTAGGCGAGCAGTACTTC
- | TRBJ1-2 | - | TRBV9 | CASSEPRGPGNYGYTF | TGTGCCAGCAGCGAGCCCAGGGGACCAGGGAACTATGGCTACACCTTC
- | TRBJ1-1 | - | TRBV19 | CASRPNNRAAEAFF | TGTGCCAGTAGACCAAATAACAGGGCCGCTGAAGCTTTCTTT
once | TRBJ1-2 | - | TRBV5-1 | CASSPLAGTNYGYTF | TGCGCCAGCAGCCCATTGGCAGGGACTAACTATGGCTACACCTTC
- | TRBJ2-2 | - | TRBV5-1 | CASSSGHSAPSGELFF | TGCGCCAGCAGCTCGGGACACTCTGCCCCTTCCGGGGAGCTGTTTTTT
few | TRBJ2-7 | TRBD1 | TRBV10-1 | CASSEATGADEQYF | TGCGCCAGCAGTGAGGCGACAGGGGCCGACGAGCAGTACTTC
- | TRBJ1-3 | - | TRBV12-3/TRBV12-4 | CASSLLSGNTIYF | TGTGCCAGCAGCCTTCTCTCTGGAAACACCATATATTTT
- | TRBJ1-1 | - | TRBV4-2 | CASSQEGVLMNTEAFF | TGTGCCAGCAGCCAAGAGGGAGTCCTCATGAACACTGAAGCTTTCTTT
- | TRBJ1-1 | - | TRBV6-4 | CASSPNMNTEAFF | TGTGCCAGCAGTCCCAACATGAACACTGAAGCTTTCTTT
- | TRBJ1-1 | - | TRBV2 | CASSLQGMNTEAFF | TGTGCCAGCAGTTTACAGGGCATGAACACTGAAGCTTTCTTT
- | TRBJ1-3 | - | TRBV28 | CASSLSGEEGNTIYF | TGTGCCAGCAGTTTGTCGGGGGAGGAGGGAAACACCATATATTTT
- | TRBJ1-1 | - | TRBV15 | CATSREVRRAEAFF | TGTGCCACCAGCAGAGAGGTCCGGAGGGCTGAAGCTTTCTTT
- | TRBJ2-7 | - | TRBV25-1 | CASSEYREQYF | TGTGCCAGCAGTGAATATCGCGAGCAGTACTTC
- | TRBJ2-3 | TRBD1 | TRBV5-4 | CASSHGQGADTQYF | TGTGCCAGCAGCCACGGACAGGGTGCAGATACGCAGTATTTT
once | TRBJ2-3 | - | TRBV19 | CASSMTAGATDTQYF | TGTGCCAGTAGTATGACGGCGGGGGCCACAGATACGCAGTATTTT
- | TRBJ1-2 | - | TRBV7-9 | CASSRPGGGSYGYTF | TGTGCCAGCAGCCGCCCGGGGGGAGGGAGCTATGGCTACACCTTC
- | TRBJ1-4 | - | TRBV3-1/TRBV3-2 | CASSPTIGAEKLFF | TGTGCCAGCAGCCCTACGATAGGGGCTGAAAAACTGTTTTTT
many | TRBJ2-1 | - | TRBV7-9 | CASSSSYEQFF | TGTGCCAGCAGCTCCTCCTACGAGCAGTTCTTC
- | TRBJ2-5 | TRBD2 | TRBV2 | CASSRELAGGRETQYF | TGTGCCAGCAGTAGGGAACTAGCGGGGGGGCGAGAGACCCAGTACTTC
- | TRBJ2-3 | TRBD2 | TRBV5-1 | CASSSGGPTDTQYF | TGCGCCAGCTCAAGCGGGGGGCCCACAGATACGCAGTATTTT
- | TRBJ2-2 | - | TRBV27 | CAANGQNTGELFF | TGTGCCGCCAACGGACAGAACACCGGGGAGCTGTTTTTT
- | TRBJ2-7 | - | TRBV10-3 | CAISESSPGQAGYEQYF | TGTGCCATCAGTGAGTCTTCCCCGGGGCAGGCGGGGTACGAGCAGTACTTC
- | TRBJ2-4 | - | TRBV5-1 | CASSLDGGGRNIQYF | TGCGCCAGCAGCTTGGATGGAGGGGGCAGAAACATTCAGTACTTC
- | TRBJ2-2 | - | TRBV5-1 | CASSPGHANTGELFF | TGCGCCAGCAGCCCCGGACACGCGAACACCGGGGAGCTGTTTTTT
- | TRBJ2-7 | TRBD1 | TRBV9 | CASSVDGTGEQRTLNYEQYF | TGTGCCAGCAGCGTTGATGGCACAGGGGAGCAAAGGACTCTCAACTACGAGCAGTACTTC
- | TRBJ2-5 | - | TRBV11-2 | CASSRTGTYETQYF | TGTGCCAGCAGCCGCACAGGGACCTATGAGACCCAGTACTTC
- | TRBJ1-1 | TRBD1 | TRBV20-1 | CSAPGQGGAFF | TGCAGTGCGCCCGGACAGGGCGGAGCTTTCTTT